Following are 18 T cell receptor beta chains from one sample sequenced in a study of cytomegalovirus exposure and HLA in healthy donors. The PCR employed 60 Vbeta primers together with 13 Jbeta primers. TCRdb's copy holds only in-frame clones and misses some; the assay was immunoSEQ multiplex PCR. The sample lists fewer than 200,000 clones, almost 80% occurring once. Specimen: PBMCs. The receptors were gathered from a woman between 45 and 65 years old in good health and CMV-seropositive.

A few counts support this clone. CDR3 sequence reads: CASSPGGGREAFF. The CDR3 nucleotides are TGTGCCAGCAGTCCCGGGGGGGGCCGTGAAGCTTTCTTT. This rearrangement joins TRBV6-5 to TRBJ1-1; maybe TRBD1 (6 bases). This CDR3 contains 13 residues. Germline CDR1 reads MNHEY; CDR2 reads SVGAGI. The V end lost 5 bases, the J end lost 7 bases, and 14 bases lay between the germline ends.

The rearrangement uses TRBV5-6 and TRBJ2-2; 9 nucleotides match TRBD1. V shed 7 bases and J 5 bases; nucleotides not matched to a gene: 3. Per the germline V gene, CDR1 is SGHDT and CDR2 is YYEEEE. The CDR3 length is 13 residues. This CDR3 reads CASLTGGTGELFF. For the CDR3, the DNA is TGTGCCAGCTTGACAGGGGGGACCGGGGAGCTGTTTTTT.

With regard to this clone: Other DNA sequences within the sample encode an identical CDR3. The chain uses TRBV14 and TRBJ2-1, with TRBD1 identical over 11 bases. Germline V gene sequence: CDR1 SGHDN, CDR2 FVKESK. The CDR3 is 16 residues long. V trimming: 1 base; J trimming: 5 bases; junction bases outside the gene matches: 4. The DNA of the CDR3 is TGTGCCAGCAGCCAAGTACCGGGACAGGGGGACAATGAGCAGTTCTTC. Amino acid sequence: CASSQVPGQGDNEQFF.

This chain links TRBV2 with TRBJ1-4, with TRBD1 identical over 7 bases. V shed 6 bases and J 8 bases; nucleotides not matched to a gene: 3. The CDR3 extends over 12 amino acids. The V gene's germline CDR1 is SNHLY and CDR2 FYNNEI. This CDR3 reads CASRGDREKLFF. DNA of the CDR3: TGTGCCAGCAGGGGGGACAGAGAAAAACTGTTTTTT.

V usage is TRBV7-9 and J usage is TRBJ1-2; D call uncertain. The CDR3 loop spans 12 amino acids. Germline loops: CDR1 SEHNR, CDR2 FQNEAQ (reference sequence). V was clipped by 9 bases and J by 0 bases, with 8 bases between them. The CDR3 nucleotides are TGTGCCAGTCGGGGTCCTAACTATGGCTACACCTTC. Translation gives CASRGPNYGYTF.

The chain links TRBV5-6 to TRBJ2-2; 7 bases match TRBD1. The germline V gene encodes CDR1 SGHDT and CDR2 YYEEEE. The J segment lost 4 bases and the V segment lost 3 bases, leaving 9 bases of the junction unmatched. The CDR3 extends over 16 amino acids. The CDR3 nucleotides read TGTGCCAGCAGCTCAAAGACAGGGACGGGCACCGGGGAGCTGTTTTTT. Residues: CASSSKTGTGTGELFF.

The chain links TRBV29-1 to TRBJ1-3; 7 bases are shared with TRBD1. Germline loops: CDR1 SQVTM, CDR2 ANQGSEA. After removal of 6 bases from V and 4 bases from J, the junction contained 9 bases not matched to a gene. The CDR3 totals 14 residues. Here the CDR3 reads CSVVTGIYGNTIYF. The CDR3, as DNA: TGCAGCGTCGTGACAGGGATCTACGGAAACACCATATATTTT.

The chain carries TRBV5-1 and TRBJ1-2; D gene uncertain. V dropped 4 bases and J dropped 3 bases, with 10 bases sitting between them. The CDR3 consists of 13 residues. Per germline, CDR1 SGHRS and CDR2 YFSETQ. The CDR3 is CASSAGGDYGYTF. In DNA, the CDR3 is TGCGCCAGCAGCGCCGGAGGAGACTATGGCTACACCTTC.

This sequence joins TRBV6-6 and TRBJ2-5; D possibly corresponds to TRBD2 (5 bases). Germline-derived CDR1 and CDR2 are MNHNY and SVGAGI (reference sequence). The CDR3 is made up of 14 amino acids. CDR3 nucleotide sequence: TGTGCGTCCTTAGCTGGAGCCGGCGGGGAGACCCAGTACTTC. As protein: CASLAGAGGETQYF.

The chain is built from TRBV6-5 and TRBJ1-1, with TRBD1 matching over 9 bases. Germline lookup yields CDR1 MNHEY and CDR2 SVGAGI. The CDR3 runs to 13 residues. Trimming removed 6 bases from V and 10 bases from J; junction bases left unmatched: 9. CDR3 sequence (DNA): TGTGCCAGCAGCCCTTTACAGGGGGCGAGAGCTTTCTTT. This gives the protein CASSPLQGARAFF.

The rearrangement uses TRBV5-4 and TRBJ2-2, with 8 bases fitting TRBD2. CDR1 and CDR2 from the germline V gene are SGHNT and YYREEE (reference sequence). The CDR3 has 15 amino acids. After removal of 5 bases from V and 2 bases from J, the junction contained 5 bases not matched to a gene. The chain's CDR3 is CASSLGLVNTGELFF. The CDR3, as DNA: TGTGCCAGCAGTCTGGGACTAGTAAACACCGGGGAGCTGTTTTTT.

This chain uses TRBV11-2 with TRBJ1-2; 11 positions agree with TRBD1. The CDR3 is made up of 14 amino acids. V gave up 5 bases and J gave up 4 bases; unmatched junction bases: 3. Germline V gives CDR1 SGHAT, CDR2 FQNNGV. The CDR3 protein is CASSPGTGGYGYTF. CDR3 DNA sequence: TGTGCCAGCAGCCCGGGGACAGGGGGCTATGGCTACACCTTC.

The chain couples TRBV11-2 to TRBJ2-3; D remains unclear. With 1 base removed from V and 5 bases from J, the gap between germline ends came to 4 bases. The CDR3 contains 12 residues. From germline, CDR1 is SGHAT and CDR2 FQNNGV. CDR3 loop: CASSLAGDTQYF. The CDR3 nucleotides read TGTGCCAGCAGCTTAGCAGGAGATACGCAGTATTTT.

The chain is built from TRBV5-1 and TRBJ1-2, with a weak D call TRBD1 (5 bases). CDR3 length equals 15 residues. V lost 4 bases and J 4 bases, leaving 17 bases between the germline ends. Germline CDR1 reads SGHRS; CDR2 reads YFSETQ. The CDR3 sequence: CASSPTRDGSYGYTF. The DNA for the CDR3 is TGCGCCAGCAGCCCCACCCGGGACGGGAGCTATGGCTACACCTTC.

The gene calls are TRBV6-1 and TRBJ2-7, with D possibly being TRBD1 (6 bases). Trimming pared 7 bases from V and 2 bases from J, leaving 12 bases between. CDR1 MNHNS and CDR2 SASEGT come from the germline V gene. The CDR3 length is 13 residues. The CDR3 DNA is TGTGCCAGCAACCCGGGACAACCCTACGAGCAGTACTTC. Translation: CASNPGQPYEQYF.

The table lists this clone with a few counts. This chain uses TRBV19 with TRBJ1-1, with D tentatively TRBD1 (6 bases). The CDR3 has 16 residues. Trimming shortened V by 5 bases and J by 2 bases, and 18 bases separated the two germline ends. Germline loops: CDR1 LNHDA, CDR2 SQIVND (reference sequence). The CDR3 spells CASSAREQGVNTEAFF. CDR3 DNA sequence: TGTGCCAGTAGTGCGCGCGAACAGGGCGTAAACACTGAAGCTTTCTTT.

This clone has only one observation. The V gene is TRBV18, the J gene TRBJ2-4; the match to TRBD1 covers 8 bases. Trimming took 3 bases from V and 9 from J; bases not matched to a gene: 7. The CDR3 extends over 14 amino acids. Germline V lookup: CDR1 KGHSH, CDR2 LQKENI. CDR3 nucleotides: TGTGCCAGCTCACCTCCGGGACAGGTCAGCATTCAGTACTTC. Protein: CASSPPGQVSIQYF. Complete variable domain (other parts from reference TRBV18 and TRBJ2-4): NAGVMQNPRHLVRRRGQEARLRCSPMKGHSHVYWYRQLPEEGLKFMVYLQKENIIDESGMPKERFSAEFPKEGPSILRIQQVVRGDSAAYFCASSPPGQVSIQYFGAGTRLSVL.

This chain links TRBV28 with TRBJ2-5; D may be TRBD2 (6 bases). The CDR3 is 13 amino acids. Germline CDR1 is MDHEN and CDR2 is SYDVKM. Trimming pared 4 bases from V and 7 bases from J, leaving 13 bases between. CDR3 loop: CASSSSEVGTQYF. CDR3 nucleotides: TGTGCCAGCAGTTCTAGCGAAGTTGGGACCCAGTACTTC.